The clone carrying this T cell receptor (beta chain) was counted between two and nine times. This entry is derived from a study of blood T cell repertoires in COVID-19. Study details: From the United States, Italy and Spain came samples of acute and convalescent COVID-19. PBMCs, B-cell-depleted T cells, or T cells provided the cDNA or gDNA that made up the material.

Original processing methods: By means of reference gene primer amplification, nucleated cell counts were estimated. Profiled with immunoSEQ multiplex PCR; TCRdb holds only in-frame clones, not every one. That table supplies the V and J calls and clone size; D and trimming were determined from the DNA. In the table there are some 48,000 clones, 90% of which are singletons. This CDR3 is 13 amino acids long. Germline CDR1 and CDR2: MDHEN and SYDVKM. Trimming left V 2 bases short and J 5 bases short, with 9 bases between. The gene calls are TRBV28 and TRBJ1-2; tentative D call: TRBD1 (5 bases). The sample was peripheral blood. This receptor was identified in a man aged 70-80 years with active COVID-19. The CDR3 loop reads CASSLRDSYGYTF. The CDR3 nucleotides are TGTGCCAGCAGTTTACGGGACTCATATGGCTACACCTTC.